This T cell receptor beta chain derives from a study of human T cells and chemical hapten exposure. Unique molecular identifiers were attached to individual cDNA molecules within the library. Via MiXCR, TCRdb re-called the RACE reads, giving one row per CDR3 protein. Found here are around 340,000 distinct CDR3 sequences, roughly 6.9% of them singletons; the top ten hold approximately 8.9%. This clonotype was seen more than once but under ten times. The target antigen is unknown. Broader study findings: Controls formed significantly fewer large CDR3 similarity clusters than expanded TCRs did.

Time point reported: patch test 1, 2 weeks after DPC sensitization. The treatment denotes: therapeutic diphenylcyclopropenone sensitization with weekly scalp DPC. Between the trimmed V and J ends, which lost 9 bases and 3 bases, there was a span of 20 bases. This CDR3 spans 15 amino acids. Germline CDR1 reads MNHEY; CDR2 reads SVGAGI. V usage is TRBV6-5 and J usage is TRBJ1-1, with D hard to call. The source was whole blood, collected in connection with sensitization to the hapten diphenylcyclopropenone (DPC). This receptor was taken from a woman aged 18-30 years with alopecia areata. Some clones in this sample may be carry-over from other donors' samples. This CDR3 reads CASAQPGERDTEAFF. The CDR3 DNA reads as TGTGCCAGTGCACAGCCTGGAGAGAGGGACACTGAAGCTTTCTTT.